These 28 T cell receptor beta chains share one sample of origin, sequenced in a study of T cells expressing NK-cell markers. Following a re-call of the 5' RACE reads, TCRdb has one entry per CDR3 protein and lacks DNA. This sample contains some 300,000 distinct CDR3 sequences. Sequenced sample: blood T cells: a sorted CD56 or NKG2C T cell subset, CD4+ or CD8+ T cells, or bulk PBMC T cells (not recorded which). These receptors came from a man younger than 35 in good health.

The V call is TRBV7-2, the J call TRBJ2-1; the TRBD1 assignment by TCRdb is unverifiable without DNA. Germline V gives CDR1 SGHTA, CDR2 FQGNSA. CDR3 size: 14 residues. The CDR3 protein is CASSPKRQYNEQFF.

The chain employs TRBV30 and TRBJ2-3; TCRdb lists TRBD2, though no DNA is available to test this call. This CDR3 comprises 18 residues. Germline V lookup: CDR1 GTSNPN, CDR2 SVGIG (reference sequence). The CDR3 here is CAWIPRLAGGKITDTQYF.

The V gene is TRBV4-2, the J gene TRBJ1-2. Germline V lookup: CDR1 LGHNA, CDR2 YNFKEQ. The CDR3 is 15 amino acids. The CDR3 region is CASSPREGASYGYTF.

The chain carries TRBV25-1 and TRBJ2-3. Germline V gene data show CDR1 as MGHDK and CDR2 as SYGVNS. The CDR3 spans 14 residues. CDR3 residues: CASSYRGYTDTQYF.

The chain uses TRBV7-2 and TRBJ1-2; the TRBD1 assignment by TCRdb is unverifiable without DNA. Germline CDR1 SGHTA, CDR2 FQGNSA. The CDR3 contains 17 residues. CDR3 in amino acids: CASSLARGTGFGYGYTF.

CDR3 sequence reads: CASSHRVDTGELFF. This rearrangement joins TRBV7-6 to TRBJ2-2; the TRBD1 assignment by TCRdb is unverifiable without DNA. Germline-derived CDR1 and CDR2 are SGHVS and FNYEAQ. The CDR3 is 14 residues long.

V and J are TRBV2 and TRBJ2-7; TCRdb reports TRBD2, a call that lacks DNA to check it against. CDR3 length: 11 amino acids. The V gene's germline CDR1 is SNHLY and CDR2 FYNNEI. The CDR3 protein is CASTSLYEQYF. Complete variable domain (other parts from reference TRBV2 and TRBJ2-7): EPEVTQTPSHQVTQMGQEVILRCVPISNHLYFYWYRQILGQKVEFLVSFYNNEISEKSEIFDDQFSVERPDGSNFTLKIRSTKLEDSAMYFCASTSLYEQYFGPGTRLTVT.

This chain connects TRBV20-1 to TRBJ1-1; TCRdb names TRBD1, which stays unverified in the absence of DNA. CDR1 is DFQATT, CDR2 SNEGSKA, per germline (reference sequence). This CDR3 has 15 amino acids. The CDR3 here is CSARVYDRLNTEAFF.

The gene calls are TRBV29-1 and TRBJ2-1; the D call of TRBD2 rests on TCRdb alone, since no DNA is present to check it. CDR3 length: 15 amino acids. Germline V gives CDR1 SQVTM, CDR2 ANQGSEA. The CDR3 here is CSVGLAGGGYNEQFF.

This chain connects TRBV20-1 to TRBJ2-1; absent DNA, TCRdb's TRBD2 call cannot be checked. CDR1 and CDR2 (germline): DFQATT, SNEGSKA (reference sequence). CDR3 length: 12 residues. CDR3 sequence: CSAGRVGNEQFF.

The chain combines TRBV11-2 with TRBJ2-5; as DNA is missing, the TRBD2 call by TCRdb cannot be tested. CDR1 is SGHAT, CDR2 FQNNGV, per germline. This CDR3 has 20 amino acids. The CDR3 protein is CASSSLSSGTSGGLKETQYF.

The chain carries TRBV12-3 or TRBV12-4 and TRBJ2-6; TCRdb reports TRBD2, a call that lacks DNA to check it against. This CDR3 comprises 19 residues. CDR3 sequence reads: CASRLSGRGLSSGANVLTF.

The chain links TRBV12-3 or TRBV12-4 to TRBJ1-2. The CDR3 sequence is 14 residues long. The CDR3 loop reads CASSPGGSKWGYTF.

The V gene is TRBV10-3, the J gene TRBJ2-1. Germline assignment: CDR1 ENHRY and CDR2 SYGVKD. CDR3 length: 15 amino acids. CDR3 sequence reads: CAISGGDRSYNEQFF.

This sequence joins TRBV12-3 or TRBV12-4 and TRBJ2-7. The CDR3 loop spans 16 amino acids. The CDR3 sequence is CASRQGDGPSSYEQYF.

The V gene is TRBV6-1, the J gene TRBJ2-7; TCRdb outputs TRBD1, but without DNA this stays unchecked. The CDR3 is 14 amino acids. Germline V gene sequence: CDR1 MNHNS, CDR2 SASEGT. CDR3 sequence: CASRPLGGGWEQYF.

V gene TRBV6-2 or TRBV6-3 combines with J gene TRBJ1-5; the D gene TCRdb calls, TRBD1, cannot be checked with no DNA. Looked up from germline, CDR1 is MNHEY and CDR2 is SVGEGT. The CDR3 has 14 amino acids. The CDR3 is CASSYSSGNQPQHF.

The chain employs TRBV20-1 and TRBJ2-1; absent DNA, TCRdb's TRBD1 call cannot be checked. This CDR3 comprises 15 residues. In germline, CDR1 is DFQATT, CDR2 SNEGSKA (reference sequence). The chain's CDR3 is CSASHTLPTRLEQFF.

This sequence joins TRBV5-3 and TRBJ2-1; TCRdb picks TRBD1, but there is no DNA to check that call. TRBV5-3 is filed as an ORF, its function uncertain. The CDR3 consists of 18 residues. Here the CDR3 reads CARQIKELQGGPGNEQFF.

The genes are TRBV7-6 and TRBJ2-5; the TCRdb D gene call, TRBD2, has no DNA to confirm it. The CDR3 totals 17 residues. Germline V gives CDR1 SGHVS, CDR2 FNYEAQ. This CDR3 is CASSLLFRPSGGETQYF.

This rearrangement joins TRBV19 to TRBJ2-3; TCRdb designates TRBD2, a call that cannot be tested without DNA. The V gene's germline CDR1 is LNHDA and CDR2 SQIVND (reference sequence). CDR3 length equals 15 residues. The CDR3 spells CASSIDGTRGDTQYF.

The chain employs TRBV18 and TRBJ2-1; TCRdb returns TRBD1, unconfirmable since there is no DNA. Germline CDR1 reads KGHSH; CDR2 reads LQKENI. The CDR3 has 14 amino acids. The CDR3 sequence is CASSRGPGLDEQFF.

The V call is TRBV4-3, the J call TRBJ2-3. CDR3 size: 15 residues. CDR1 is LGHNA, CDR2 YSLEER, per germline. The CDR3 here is CASSQSLASTDTQYF.

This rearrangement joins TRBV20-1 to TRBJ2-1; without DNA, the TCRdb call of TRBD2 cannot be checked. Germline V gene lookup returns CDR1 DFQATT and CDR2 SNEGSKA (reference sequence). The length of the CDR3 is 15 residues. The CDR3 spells CSASTGTRDYNEQFF.

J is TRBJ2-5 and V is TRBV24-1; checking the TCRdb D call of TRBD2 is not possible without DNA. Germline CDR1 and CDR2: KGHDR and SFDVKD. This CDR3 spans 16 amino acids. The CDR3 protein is CATRGTSGSGEETQYF.

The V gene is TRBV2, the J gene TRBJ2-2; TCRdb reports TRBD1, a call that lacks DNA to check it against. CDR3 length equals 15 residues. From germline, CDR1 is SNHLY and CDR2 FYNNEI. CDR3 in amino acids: CASSLGQGTVGELFF.

CDR3 loop: CASSLQLGNSPLHF. The rearrangement joins TRBV12-3 or TRBV12-4 to TRBJ1-6. The CDR3 is 14 amino acids.

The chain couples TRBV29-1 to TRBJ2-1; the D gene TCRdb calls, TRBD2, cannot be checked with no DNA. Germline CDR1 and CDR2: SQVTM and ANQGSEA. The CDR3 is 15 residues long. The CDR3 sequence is CSVKTHLGRGNEQFF.